The clone carrying this T cell receptor beta chain was observed at least ten times. The sample is drawn from a study of T cells in Graves' hyperthyroidism and ophthalmopathy. Authors of the study amplified TCR beta CDR3 regions from RNA transcripts. HTBI primers were the set used in a first-round RT-PCR of the TCR CDR3. TCRdb passed the multiplex PCR reads through MiXCR, listing each CDR3 protein once. Of some 400,000 distinct CDR3 sequences in the sample, around 13% were seen once. The germline gives CDR1 SGHTA, CDR2 FQGTGA. CDR3 length: 15 residues. V was shortened by 5 bases and J by 5 bases, with 18 bases between the two germline ends.

The clonotype was recovered from an older woman with Graves' hyperthyroidism. The genes are TRBV7-3 and TRBJ1-1, with D perhaps matching TRBD1 (5 bases). The sequenced material came from blood. CDR3 loop: CASSPNGAGLTEAFF. In DNA form, the CDR3 reads TGTGCCAGCAGCCCAAACGGGGCGGGTTTGACTGAAGCTTTCTTT.